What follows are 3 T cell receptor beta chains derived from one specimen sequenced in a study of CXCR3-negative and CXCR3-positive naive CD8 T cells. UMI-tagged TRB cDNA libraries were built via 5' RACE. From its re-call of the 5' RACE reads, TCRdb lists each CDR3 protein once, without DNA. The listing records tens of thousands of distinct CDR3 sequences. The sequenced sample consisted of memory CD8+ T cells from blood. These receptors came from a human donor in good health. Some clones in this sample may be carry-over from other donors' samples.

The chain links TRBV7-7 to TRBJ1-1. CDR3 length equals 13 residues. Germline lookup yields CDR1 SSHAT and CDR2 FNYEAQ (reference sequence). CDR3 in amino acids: CASSLAANTEAFF.

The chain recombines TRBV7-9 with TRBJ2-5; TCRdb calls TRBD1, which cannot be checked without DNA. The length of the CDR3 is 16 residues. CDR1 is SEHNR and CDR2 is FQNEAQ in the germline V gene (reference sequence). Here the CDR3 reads CASSSPPGPDAKTQYF.

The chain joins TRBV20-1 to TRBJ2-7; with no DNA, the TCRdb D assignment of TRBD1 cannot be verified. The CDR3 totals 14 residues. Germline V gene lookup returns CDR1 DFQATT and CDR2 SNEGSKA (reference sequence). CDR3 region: CSASGQGDVHEQYF.